The 31 T cell receptor beta chains below were found in one sample sequenced in a study of T cell clonotyping in hematopoietic cell transplantation. Specified time point: recipient sample about 28 days before transplant, after cytoreduction. The protocol was immunoSEQ multiplex PCR, while the TCRdb copy is restricted to in-frame clones and leaves out a portion. This sample has 35,000 to 45,000 clones, with 95% found just once. Here the sequenced sample was peripheral blood mononuclear cells, taken before stem cell transplant. All receptors come from a man between 40 and 49 years old with chronic myeloid leukemia. Some clones in this sample may be carry-over from other donors' samples.

The rearrangement uses TRBV7-2 and TRBJ1-2, with 7 nucleotides matching TRBD1. Trimming at V came to 4 bases and at J to 8 bases, leaving 10 bases not matched to a gene. Germline values: CDR1 SGHTA, CDR2 FQGNSA. CDR3 size: 14 residues. The CDR3 DNA reads as TGTGCCAGCAGCTCGTATCAGGGGGAAGGGGGCTACACCTTC. It translates to CASSSYQGEGGYTF.

J is TRBJ2-2 and V is TRBV30, with a possible D match to TRBD2 (5 bases). From germline, CDR1 is GTSNPN and CDR2 SVGIG (reference sequence). V gave up 1 base and J gave up 8 bases, with 8 bases separating them. This CDR3 region has 12 residues. This CDR3 is CAWSGGAGELFF. In DNA, the CDR3 is TGTGCCTGGAGTGGGGGAGCGGGGGAGCTGTTTTTT.

This rearrangement joins TRBV28 to TRBJ2-2; TRBD2 is a possible D gene (6 bases). Deletions cut 6 bases from V and 8 bases from J, with 10 bases between. This CDR3 has 12 amino acids. CDR1 is MDHEN and CDR2 is SYDVKM in the germline V gene. The CDR3 here is CASREGSGELFF. The CDR3 DNA is TGTGCCAGCAGGGAGGGATCGGGGGAGCTGTTTTTT.

J is TRBJ2-2 and V is TRBV6-4; 7 bases agree with TRBD1. Germline trimming cut 5 bases from V and 4 bases from J; bases unmatched to any gene: 7. Germline assignment: CDR1 MRHNA and CDR2 SNTAGT. The CDR3 spans 15 residues. CDR3 nucleotides: TGTGCCAGCAGTCCTGACAGGGATGGCACCGGGGAGCTGTTTTTT. Translating gives CASSPDRDGTGELFF.

The chain is built from TRBV5-6 and TRBJ2-1; D could derive from TRBD1 or TRBD2 (6 bases each). Germline CDR1 is SGHDT and CDR2 is YYEEEE. The CDR3 runs 16 residues. Trimming took 4 bases from V and 2 from J, leaving 16 bases between them. The CDR3 is CASSAWGAATYNEQFF. In DNA form, the CDR3 reads TGTGCCAGCAGCGCCTGGGGGGCCGCGACCTACAATGAGCAGTTCTTC. Based on the CDR3 plus reference TRBV5-6 and TRBJ2-1, the full variable domain is DAGVTQSPTHLIKTRGQQVTLRCSPKSGHDTVSWYQQALGQGPQFIFQYYEEEERQRGNFPDRFSGHQFPNYSSELNVNALLLGDSALYLCASSAWGAATYNEQFFGPGTRLTVL.

This clone came up once. The chain carries TRBV15 and TRBJ1-2; perhaps TRBD1 as D (6 bases). The germline V gene encodes CDR1 LNHNV and CDR2 YYDKDF (reference sequence). The V end was cut by 5 bases, the J end by 2 bases, with 9 bases between. This CDR3 contains 13 residues. Here the CDR3 DNA reads TGTGCCACCAGCCCAGGGGAAAACTATGGCTACACCTTC. This gives the protein CATSPGENYGYTF.

This clone was detected only once. V and J are TRBV7-2 and TRBJ2-1; D is ambiguous. The germline gives CDR1 SGHTA, CDR2 FQGNSA. With 5 bases removed from V and 8 bases from J, the gap between germline ends came to 13 bases. CDR3 length equals 13 residues. The CDR3 spells CASSRVLGDEQFF. CDR3 in DNA: TGTGCCAGCAGCCGAGTCTTGGGCGATGAGCAGTTCTTC.

The genes are TRBV6-6 and TRBJ2-7; the D gene is possibly TRBD2 (5 bases). V lost 2 bases to trimming and J lost 0 bases, with 11 bases between them. The CDR3 sequence is 15 residues long. The germline V gene has CDR1 MNHNY and CDR2 SVGAGI (reference sequence). The CDR3 reads CASSYRETASYEQYF. The CDR3 DNA reads as TGTGCCAGCAGTTACCGGGAAACAGCCTCCTACGAGCAGTACTTC.

As to this clone: At one end the junction does not follow the germline gene, possibly because of a read error. The V call is TRBV7-9, the J call TRBJ1-2; D gene unclear. Germline CDR1 SEHNR, CDR2 FQNEAQ (reference sequence). This CDR3 is 11 amino acids long. Here the CDR3 DNA reads TGTGCCAGCAGCTTAGTACAGCGGGCCCATTTC. This sequence encodes CASSLVQRAHF.

V is TRBV5-1 and J is TRBJ1-5; a weak D match, TRBD1 (5 bases). CDR1 and CDR2 (germline): SGHRS, YFSETQ. Trimming cost V 0 bases and J 3 bases, with 19 bases left between them. This CDR3 is 18 amino acids long. This CDR3 reads CASSLVPVGADDNQPQHF. CDR3 bases: TGCGCCAGCAGCTTGGTTCCAGTTGGGGCGGATGACAATCAGCCCCAGCATTTT.

V is TRBV11-1 and J is TRBJ2-1; 11 bases match TRBD2. This CDR3 contains 15 residues. The ends lost 5 bases at V and 5 bases at J; junction bases unmatched: 5. Germline V gene data show CDR1 as SGHAT and CDR2 as FQDESV (reference sequence). The DNA of the CDR3 is TGTGCCAGCAGCGGCGAGACTAGCGGGGACAATGAGCAGTTCTTC. Translating it yields CASSGETSGDNEQFF.

The chain couples TRBV4-3 to TRBJ1-2; D gene unclear. The V gene lost 4 bases and the J gene lost 6 bases, with 15 bases spanning the gap. CDR3 length: 14 amino acids. The V gene's germline CDR1 is LGHNA and CDR2 YSLEER. The CDR3 here is CASSRQEGFHGYTF. CDR3 nucleotide sequence: TGCGCCAGCAGCCGACAAGAGGGTTTTCATGGCTACACCTTC.

The chain links TRBV6-1 to TRBJ2-3, with D perhaps TRBD1 (6 bases). Trimming took 2 bases from V and 0 from J, leaving 9 bases between them. CDR1 is MNHNS and CDR2 is SASEGT in the germline V gene. CDR3 size: 15 residues. The DNA of the CDR3 is TGTGCCAGCAGTGAAAGTCAGGGGAGCACAGATACGCAGTATTTT. It is translated as CASSESQGSTDTQYF.

The CDR3 loop is CASDGLAGAPYEQYF. CDR3 coding DNA: TGTGCCAGCGACGGACTAGCGGGGGCCCCCTACGAGCAGTACTTC. The chain carries TRBV28 and TRBJ2-7; 13 nucleotides match TRBD2. Germline lookup yields CDR1 MDHEN and CDR2 SYDVKM. Trimming took 8 bases from V and 2 from J; bases not matched to a gene: 6. CDR3 length: 15 amino acids.

The chain has TRBV5-1 and TRBJ2-7, with 9 bases that match TRBD1. CDR1 and CDR2 from the germline V gene are SGHRS and YFSETQ. The CDR3 extends over 15 amino acids. The ends lost 0 bases at V and 3 bases at J; junction bases unmatched: 4. CDR3 DNA: TGCGCCAGCAGCTTGGAGGGACAGGGCTACTACGAGCAGTACTTC. Residues: CASSLEGQGYYEQYF.

The chain joins TRBV30 to TRBJ1-2; D is perhaps TRBD1 (5 bases). From germline, CDR1 is GTSNPN and CDR2 SVGIG (reference sequence). The CDR3 has 14 amino acids. V was shortened by 4 bases and J by 7 bases, with 19 bases between the two germline ends. As DNA, the CDR3 is TGTGCCTGGACCTACAACCGGGGGGAGGGTGGCTACACCTTC. Its translation is CAWTYNRGEGGYTF.

The J gene is TRBJ2-7, the V gene TRBV4-3; D is possibly TRBD1 (5 bases). Trimming took off 1 base at V and 1 base at J, with 11 bases between the two ends. Germline CDR1 and CDR2: LGHNA and YSLEER. This CDR3 contains 15 residues. CDR3 sequence reads: CASSQAQEPSYEQYF. The DNA of the CDR3 is TGCGCCAGCAGCCAAGCACAGGAGCCTTCCTACGAGCAGTACTTC.

This clone has a single count. This sequence joins TRBV19 and TRBJ2-7; the match to TRBD1 covers 11 bases. CDR3 length: 15 residues. Germline lookup yields CDR1 LNHDA and CDR2 SQIVND (reference sequence). The ends lost 7 bases at V and 2 bases at J; junction bases unmatched: 7. For the CDR3, the DNA is TGTGCCAGTACCGGACAGGGGGCCGGAGCCTACGAGCAGTACTTC. Translation: CASTGQGAGAYEQYF. Using reference TRBV19 and TRBJ2-7 for the parts outside the CDR3, the full variable domain is DGGITQSPKYLFRKEGQNVTLSCEQNLNHDAMYWYRQDPGQGLRLIYYSQIVNDFQKGDIAEGYSVSREKKESFPLTVTSAQKNPTAFYLCASTGQGAGAYEQYFGPGTRLTVT.

The rearrangement uses TRBV9 and TRBJ1-1; no clear D gene. The CDR3 is 14 amino acids. V lost 4 bases and J 5 bases, leaving 15 bases between the germline ends. Germline CDR1 and CDR2: SGDLS and YYNGEE. This CDR3 reads CASSIRRDGTEAFF. DNA for the CDR3: TGTGCCAGCAGCATTCGACGGGATGGGACTGAAGCTTTCTTT.

The gene calls are TRBV29-1 and TRBJ1-2; 9 positions agree with TRBD1. The V gene's germline CDR1 is SQVTM and CDR2 ANQGSEA. Trimming took 6 bases from V and 4 from J; bases not matched to a gene: 3. This CDR3 has 12 amino acids. This chain's CDR3 is CSVEDRGYGYTF. The CDR3 nucleotides are TGCAGCGTGGAGGACAGGGGCTATGGCTACACCTTC.

There are a few counts of this clone. V usage is TRBV7-2 and J usage is TRBJ1-6, with D possibly being TRBD1 (5 bases). The length of the CDR3 is 15 residues. The V end lost 5 bases, the J end lost 6 bases, and 14 bases lay between the germline ends. CDR1 SGHTA and CDR2 FQGNSA come from the germline V gene. CDR3 nucleotides: TGTGCCAGCAGCCCTCGCCAGGGTAGTAATTCACCCCTCCACTTT. It translates to CASSPRQGSNSPLHF.

This clone has just one count. V gene TRBV4-3 combines with J gene TRBJ2-2; possibly TRBD1 for D (6 bases). The CDR3 is made up of 16 amino acids. Trimming pared 3 bases from V and 3 bases from J, leaving 14 bases between. The germline gives CDR1 LGHNA, CDR2 YSLEER. This CDR3 is CASSQRTAPHTGELFF. The CDR3 DNA follows: TGCGCCAGCAGCCAGAGGACAGCACCTCACACCGGGGAGCTGTTTTTT.

This chain links TRBV28 with TRBJ1-4, with D uncertain. V lost 0 bases, J lost 1 base, and 18 bases lay in between. Germline V gene data show CDR1 as MDHEN and CDR2 as SYDVKM. This CDR3 has 19 residues. CDR3: CASSLWSPFRSLTNEKLFF. DNA of the CDR3: TGTGCCAGCAGTTTATGGTCGCCCTTCCGCTCCCTAACTAATGAAAAACTGTTTTTT.

This rearrangement joins TRBV30 to TRBJ2-6; tentative D call: TRBD1 (5 bases). Trimming left V 3 bases short and J 2 bases short, with 17 bases between. Germline CDR1 reads GTSNPN; CDR2 reads SVGIG (reference sequence). The CDR3 is made up of 17 amino acids. The DNA for the CDR3 is TGTGCCTGGAGAAGTAGGGGCCTCATCACTGGGGCCAACGTCCTGACTTTC. This codes for CAWRSRGLITGANVLTF.

The rearrangement joins TRBV11-2 to TRBJ1-1; TRBD1 is a possible D gene (5 bases). The V end was cut by 1 base, the J end by 5 bases, with 11 bases between. Germline loops: CDR1 SGHAT, CDR2 FQNNGV. The CDR3 spans 14 residues. The CDR3 region has the DNA TGTGCCAGCAGCTTAGGGCAGGGATGGACTGAAGCTTTCTTT. It yields the protein CASSLGQGWTEAFF.

The chain joins TRBV5-8 to TRBJ2-7; no definite D call. The V end lost 4 bases, the J end lost 1 base, and 9 bases lay between the germline ends. The CDR3 has 13 amino acids. Germline CDR1 is SGHTS and CDR2 is YDEGEE. The DNA for the CDR3 is TGTGCCAGCAGCAGTACAGCGTCCTACGAGCAGTACTTC. This encodes CASSSTASYEQYF.

This sequence joins TRBV11-3 and TRBJ2-2; D is undetermined. This CDR3 has 12 amino acids. Germline CDR1 reads SGHNT; CDR2 reads YENEEA. V lost 5 bases to trimming and J lost 3 bases, with 4 bases between them. The CDR3 is CASSQHTGELFF. CDR3 coding DNA: TGTGCCAGCAGCCAACACACCGGGGAGCTGTTTTTT.

The chain uses TRBV28 and TRBJ2-7; D is ambiguous. Germline CDR1 is MDHEN and CDR2 is SYDVKM. Trimming removed 6 bases from V and 0 bases from J, with 9 bases in between. The CDR3 has 13 residues. DNA for the CDR3: TGTGCCAGCAGCCCACCCAGCTCCTACGAGCAGTACTTC. Translated, it gives CASSPPSSYEQYF.

Remarks on this clone: An end of the junction differs from the germline gene, which may be a read error. J is TRBJ1-1 and V is TRBV7-7; D not certain. This CDR3 contains 14 residues. Germline CDR1 is SSHAT and CDR2 is FNYEAQ (reference sequence). CDR3 DNA sequence: TGTGCTAGCAGCCCAGCCGGACGGGGCACTGAAGCTTTCTTT. Amino acids: CASSPAGRGTEAFF.

The chain joins TRBV9 to TRBJ2-5; D may be TRBD1 (6 bases). CDR3 length: 14 residues. Trimming shortened V by 4 bases and J by 5 bases, and 15 bases separated the two germline ends. Germline assignment: CDR1 SGDLS and CDR2 YYNGEE. Here the CDR3 reads CASSTRAQGETQYF. The CDR3 DNA reads TGTGCCAGCAGCACCCGGGCCCAGGGGGAGACCCAGTACTTC.

This clone was detected once. The chain is built from TRBV5-1 and TRBJ1-2; possible D gene TRBD1, 5 bases. The CDR3 is 15 residues long. Germline lookup yields CDR1 SGHRS and CDR2 YFSETQ. The germline V and J ends were trimmed by 0 bases and 4 bases, with 13 bases remaining between them. The CDR3 DNA reads TGCGCCAGCAGCTTGGAGCAGGGTGCCGTCTATGGCTACACCTTC. Its protein product is CASSLEQGAVYGYTF.